Sequencing of this T cell receptor beta chain was carried out in a study of identical twins. The study's findings and limits: A lower insertion count was a feature of abundant cord blood beta clonotypes, with no such feature in memory repertoires.

Healthy Caucasian donors formed the entire cohort. This clonotype has ten or more counts. What it recognizes is unknown. V was clipped by 6 bases and J by 1 base, with 9 bases between them. This CDR3 has 13 amino acids. CDR1 is SGHVS, CDR2 FQNEAQ, per germline. TCRdb passed the 5' RACE reads through MiXCR, listing each CDR3 protein once. Counted here are 420,000 or so distinct CDR3 sequences, around a sixth occurring once; the ten biggest clones make up 12%. The sequence was obtained from a man between 45 and 60 years old in good health. V and J are TRBV7-8 and TRBJ1-1; TRBD1 might be the D (5 bases). The sample taken for sequencing was naive T cells sorted from blood. The CDR3 sequence: CASSLDKNTEAFF. The CDR3 region has the DNA TGTGCCAGCAGTCTGGACAAGAACACTGAAGCTTTCTTT.